This entry lists 4 T cell receptor beta chains sequenced from one sample in a study of T-cell reconstitution after alpha-beta-depleted transplantation in children. Preparing the TCRbeta library involved the use of unique molecular identifiers. Each CDR3 protein is one row after TCRdb ran MiXCR on the PCR reads. The data show hundreds of thousands of distinct CDR3 sequences, around 13% seen once. The source material was PBMCs, sampled before TCRalphabeta/CD19-depleted stem cell transplant. Receptor source: a girl aged 2 to 10 with congenital amegakaryocytic thrombocytopenia, due to receive a stem cell transplant.

This clonotype was recorded many times. The chain employs TRBV5-1 and TRBJ2-4, with D possibly being TRBD1 (5 bases). CDR3 length: 15 residues. The germline V and J ends were trimmed by 1 base and 0 bases, with 8 bases remaining between them. Germline lookup yields CDR1 SGHRS and CDR2 YFSETQ. In DNA, the CDR3 is TGCGCCAGCAGCTTGCCAGGGCTAGCCAAAAACATTCAGTACTTC. Protein sequence: CASSLPGLAKNIQYF.

This chain joins TRBV12-3 or TRBV12-4 and TRBJ2-3; 8 bases fit TRBD2. V was pared by 8 bases and J by 2 bases, with 6 bases of the junction left unmatched. The CDR3 runs to 14 residues. This CDR3 is CASGKREFTDTQYF. CDR3 sequence (DNA): TGTGCCAGCGGCAAGCGGGAGTTCACAGATACGCAGTATTTT.

This clonotype came up many times. The chain couples TRBV12-3 or TRBV12-4 to TRBJ1-1; no firm D call. The V end was cut by 5 bases, the J end by 6 bases, with 7 bases between. The CDR3 contains 11 residues. DNA of the CDR3: TGTGCCAGCAGTCCAGAGGCTGAAGCTTTCTTT. The encoded protein is CASSPEAEAFF.

This clonotype was detected a few times. This chain links TRBV20-1 with TRBJ1-2; 9 nucleotides line up with TRBD1. The CDR3 has 12 residues. V was clipped by 6 bases and J by 2 bases; unmatched bases: 1. CDR1 DFQATT and CDR2 SNEGSKA come from the germline V gene (reference sequence). This CDR3 reads CSAGTGNYGYTF. The CDR3 region has the DNA TGCAGTGCCGGGACAGGGAACTATGGCTACACCTTC.